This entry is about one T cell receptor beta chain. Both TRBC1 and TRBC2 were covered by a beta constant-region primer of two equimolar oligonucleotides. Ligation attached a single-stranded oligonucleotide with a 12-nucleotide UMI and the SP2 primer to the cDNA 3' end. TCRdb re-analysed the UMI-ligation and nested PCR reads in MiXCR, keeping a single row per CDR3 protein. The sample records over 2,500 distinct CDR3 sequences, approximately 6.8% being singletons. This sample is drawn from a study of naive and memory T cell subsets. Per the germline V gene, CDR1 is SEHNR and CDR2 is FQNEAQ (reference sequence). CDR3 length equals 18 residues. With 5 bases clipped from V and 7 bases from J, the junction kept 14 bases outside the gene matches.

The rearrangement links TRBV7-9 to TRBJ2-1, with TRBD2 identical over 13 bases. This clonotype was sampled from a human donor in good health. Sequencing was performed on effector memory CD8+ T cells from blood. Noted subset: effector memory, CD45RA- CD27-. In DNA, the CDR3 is TGTGCCAGCAGCGATCGTGCCTTGACTAGCGGGAGGTTGAATGAGCAGTTCTTC. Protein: CASSDRALTSGRLNEQFF.